This entry lists 20 T cell receptor beta chains sequenced from one sample in a study of blood T cell repertoires in COVID-19. The table came from immunoSEQ multiplex PCR; TCRdb's copy has only in-frame clones and leaves some out. The table has about 300,000 clones, roughly 82% seen once. The sequenced material came from peripheral blood. The receptors stem from a woman aged 45 to 65 with acute or convalescent COVID-19.

The V gene is TRBV19, the J gene TRBJ2-3; 9 bases match TRBD2. This CDR3 contains 15 residues. Germline lookup yields CDR1 LNHDA and CDR2 SQIVND (reference sequence). The J segment lost 1 base and the V segment lost 5 bases, leaving 4 bases of the junction unmatched. The CDR3 nucleotides are TGTGCCAGTAGTCCAAGGACTAGCGGCACAGATACGCAGTATTTT. Its translation: CASSPRTSGTDTQYF. The whole variable domain, filled in from reference TRBV19 and TRBJ2-3, reads DGGITQSPKYLFRKEGQNVTLSCEQNLNHDAMYWYRQDPGQGLRLIYYSQIVNDFQKGDIAEGYSVSREKKESFPLTVTSAQKNPTAFYLCASSPRTSGTDTQYFGPGTRLTVL.

V is TRBV15 and J is TRBJ2-5; tentative D call: TRBD1 (5 bases). V lost 4 bases and J lost 4, with 13 bases in between. Germline loops: CDR1 LNHNV, CDR2 YYDKDF (reference sequence). The length of the CDR3 is 14 residues. The CDR3 loop reads CATSNDRRTETQYF. The CDR3 DNA follows: TGTGCCACCAGCAATGACAGAAGGACAGAGACCCAGTACTTC.

This chain joins TRBV7-8 and TRBJ2-7, with a possible D match to TRBD2 (6 bases). The CDR3 is made up of 14 amino acids. Trimming pared 5 bases from V and 3 bases from J, leaving 14 bases between. Germline lookup yields CDR1 SGHVS and CDR2 FQNEAQ. As DNA, the CDR3 is TGTGCCAGCAGCGCCCGGACTATAAACTACGAGCAGTACTTC. This encodes CASSARTINYEQYF.

In the case of this clone: Different DNA sequences within this sample yield the same CDR3. The rearrangement links TRBV7-8 to TRBJ2-1; D unclear. From germline, CDR1 is SGHVS and CDR2 FQNEAQ. V lost 5 bases and J lost 0, with 8 bases in between. This CDR3 has 14 amino acids. This CDR3 reads CASSLASSYNEQFF. CDR3 coding DNA: TGTGCCAGCAGCCTGGCTAGCTCCTACAATGAGCAGTTCTTC. The full variable domain, its missing parts supplied by reference TRBV7-8 and TRBJ2-1, is GAGVSQSPRYKVAKRGQDVALRCDPISGHVSLFWYQQALGQGPEFLTYFQNEAQLDKSGLPSDRFFAERPEGSVSTLKIQRTQQEDSAVYLCASSLASSYNEQFFGPGTRLTVL.

The chain links TRBV18 to TRBJ2-7; 7 nucleotides align to TRBD1. V dropped 3 bases and J dropped 2; count of bases not matched to a gene: 16. The germline V gene encodes CDR1 KGHSH and CDR2 LQKENI. The CDR3 runs to 18 residues. This chain's CDR3 is CASSPITGTALPPYEQYF. CDR3 in DNA: TGTGCCAGCTCACCTATTACCGGGACAGCCCTACCCCCCTACGAGCAGTACTTC. Supplemented by reference TRBV18 and TRBJ2-7, the full variable domain reads NAGVMQNPRHLVRRRGQEARLRCSPMKGHSHVYWYRQLPEEGLKFMVYLQKENIIDESGMPKERFSAEFPKEGPSILRIQQVVRGDSAAYFCASSPITGTALPPYEQYFGPGTRLTVT.

V and J are TRBV11-3 and TRBJ1-1; TRBD1 aligns across 10 bases. Germline V gene sequence: CDR1 SGHNT, CDR2 YENEEA. There are 14 residues in the CDR3. V trimming: 5 bases; J trimming: 5 bases; junction bases outside the gene matches: 5. The CDR3, as DNA: TGTGCCAGCAGCAAGGACAGGGGGAAGACTGAAGCTTTCTTT. Its protein is CASSKDRGKTEAFF.

The gene calls are TRBV12-3 or TRBV12-4 and TRBJ1-1; weak D call: TRBD1 (6 bases). The CDR3 spans 13 residues. V lost 6 bases, J lost 5 bases, and 13 bases lay in between. CDR3 in amino acids: CASSYRDRTEAFF. CDR3 nucleotide sequence: TGTGCCAGCAGCTACAGGGATAGGACTGAAGCTTTCTTT.

The chain recombines TRBV9 with TRBJ2-1, with 10 positions matching TRBD2. The CDR3 covers 16 residues. CDR1 SGDLS and CDR2 YYNGEE come from the germline V gene. V shed 4 bases, J shed 4 bases, and the junction held 8 bases outside the gene matches. The CDR3 region has the DNA TGTGCCAGCAGCCCCCAAAGGACTAGCGGTTACAATGAGCAGTTCTTC. This sequence encodes CASSPQRTSGYNEQFF.

CDR3 coding DNA: TGTGCCAGCTCACCACAGGACTGGGGCAATCAGCCCCAGCATTTT. Its translation is CASSPQDWGNQPQHF. The rearrangement uses TRBV18 and TRBJ1-5; D is uncertain. The V and J ends lost 1 base and 2 bases respectively, with 9 bases between them. Germline values: CDR1 KGHSH, CDR2 LQKENI. The CDR3 has 15 amino acids.

This chain connects TRBV7-3 to TRBJ2-3, with 8 positions matching TRBD1. Germline V lookup: CDR1 SGHTA, CDR2 FQGTGA. Trimming removed 8 bases from V and 0 bases from J; junction bases left unmatched: 4. This CDR3 has 14 residues. The CDR3 DNA sequence: TGTGCCAGCGCGACAGGGGCGAGCACAGATACGCAGTATTTT. It specifies CASATGASTDTQYF.

The chain uses TRBV9 and TRBJ1-3; 11 bases are shared with TRBD1. The germline gives CDR1 SGDLS, CDR2 YYNGEE. V lost 2 bases to trimming and J lost 8 bases; unmatched junction nucleotides: 0. This CDR3 region has 13 residues. DNA for the CDR3: TGTGCCAGCAGCGTGGGACAGGGGGACACCATATATTTT. As protein: CASSVGQGDTIYF.

The chain employs TRBV2 and TRBJ1-2; D possibly corresponds to TRBD1 (6 bases). The germline V gene has CDR1 SNHLY and CDR2 FYNNEI. This CDR3 is 14 amino acids long. V was shortened by 3 bases and J by 4 bases, with 12 bases between the two germline ends. The CDR3 here is CASSDNRDAYGYTF. As DNA, the CDR3 is TGTGCCAGCAGTGATAACAGGGACGCCTATGGCTACACCTTC.

V gene TRBV5-1 combines with J gene TRBJ1-2; 9 nucleotides agree with TRBD1. CDR1 is SGHRS, CDR2 YFSETQ, per germline. This CDR3 contains 16 residues. J was trimmed by 4 bases and V by 0 bases; bases with no gene match: 7. CDR3 DNA sequence: TGCGCCAGCAGCTTGGAGGTGGGACAGGGACCCTATGGCTACACCTTC. Protein sequence: CASSLEVGQGPYGYTF.

The genes are TRBV19 and TRBJ2-1; 7 bases agree with TRBD2. Germline CDR1 and CDR2: LNHDA and SQIVND (reference sequence). V trimming: 5 bases; J trimming: 4 bases; junction bases outside the gene matches: 17. This CDR3 is built from 18 residues. Written as DNA, the CDR3 is TGTGCCAGTAGTGATGGGGGGGGAGGGCCGAATCTGTACAATGAGCAGTTCTTC. Protein: CASSDGGGGPNLYNEQFF.

V and J are TRBV3-1 (or the pseudogene TRBV3-2) and TRBJ2-2; TRBD1 is a possible D gene (5 bases). The CDR3 covers 16 residues. Trimming stripped 1 base from V and 6 bases from J, with 15 bases between. Germline V CDR1 and CDR2: LGHDT, YNNKEL (reference sequence). The CDR3 bases are TGTGCCAGCAGCCAAGCCCCAGGGCCCTCCCCCGGGGAGCTGTTTTTT. Its protein product is CASSQAPGPSPGELFF.

This clone was detected only a few times. The V call is TRBV19, the J call TRBJ1-2, with a possible D match to TRBD1 (6 bases). The CDR3 spans 11 residues. Between the trimmed V and J ends, which lost 9 bases and 8 bases, there was a span of 13 bases. Germline values: CDR1 LNHDA, CDR2 SQIVND (reference sequence). The DNA for the CDR3 is TGTGCCAGCCGAACAGGGCAAGGCTACACCTTC. This sequence encodes CASRTGQGYTF.

Written as DNA, the CDR3 is TGTGCCAGCAGCCAAGGGACAGCCCAAGAGACCCAGTACTTC. Protein sequence: CASSQGTAQETQYF. The chain is built from TRBV5-5 and TRBJ2-5; 7 positions match TRBD1. The length of the CDR3 is 14 residues. Per germline, CDR1 SGHKS and CDR2 YYEKEE (reference sequence). Trimming took 4 bases from V and 1 from J; bases not matched to a gene: 4. The full variable domain, in which reference TRBV5-5 and TRBJ2-5 provide the parts outside the CDR3, is DAGVTQSPTHLIKTRGQQVTLRCSPISGHKSVSWYQQVLGQGPQFIFQYYEKEERGRGNFPDRFSARQFPNYSSELNVNALLLGDSALYLCASSQGTAQETQYFGPGTRLLVL.

This clone was found once. The chain couples TRBV5-1 to TRBJ1-1, with 8 bases matching TRBD1. V dropped 0 bases and J dropped 1; count of bases not matched to a gene: 5. This CDR3 comprises 16 residues. Looked up from germline, CDR1 is SGHRS and CDR2 is YFSETQ. For the CDR3, the DNA is TGCGCCAGCAGCTTGGGATCCGGGACAGGGAACACTGAAGCTTTCTTT. This sequence encodes CASSLGSGTGNTEAFF.

The rearrangement links TRBV5-6 to TRBJ2-5, with 9 bases lining up with TRBD1. CDR3 size: 15 residues. Germline CDR1 SGHDT, CDR2 YYEEEE. Trimming removed 3 bases from V and 9 bases from J; junction bases left unmatched: 12. This CDR3 is CASSYTGTGLAAQYF. The CDR3 DNA reads TGTGCCAGCAGCTATACCGGGACAGGGTTAGCGGCCCAGTACTTC.

This clone was observed a few times. Germline and junction disagree at one end, which may indicate a read error. The chain combines TRBV6-6 with TRBJ2-3, with TRBD1 as a possible D gene (6 bases). The CDR3 has 12 residues. The germline gives CDR1 MNHNY, CDR2 SVGAGI (reference sequence). The CDR3 is CASSQPTGTQYF. CDR3 sequence (DNA): TGTGCCAGCAGTCAGCCGACAGGTACGCAGTATTTT.